This T cell receptor beta chain was obtained from a study of blood T cell repertoires in COVID-19. Study-wide context: The origin of the acute and convalescent COVID-19 samples was the United States, Italy and Spain. T cells, B-cell-depleted T cells, or PBMCs provided the cDNA or gDNA that served as material.

In the authors' methods: Estimates of nucleated cell counts were drawn from the amplification of reference gene primers. Repertoires were generated with immunoSEQ multiplex PCR, while TCRdb's copy carries only in-frame clones and drops some. V, J and clone size are taken as reported in that table, and D and trimming were inferred from the DNA itself. Found here are about 480,000 clones, 88% of them singletons; the top ten hold roughly an eighth. The CDR3 spans 15 residues. V was clipped by 6 bases and J by 5 bases; unmatched bases: 7. Germline loops: CDR1 MNHEY, CDR2 SVGAGI. The specimen was peripheral blood. The receptor was derived from a woman aged 45 to 65 with COVID-19, enrolled during active disease. The rearrangement joins TRBV6-5 to TRBJ2-1; 10 bases map to TRBD2. This CDR3 reads CASRGALAGDNEQFF. The CDR3 DNA reads TGTGCCAGCAGGGGGGCCCTAGCGGGGGACAATGAGCAGTTCTTC.